The sequence of this T cell receptor (beta chain) was determined in a study of cytomegalovirus exposure and HLA in healthy donors. As concerns this clone: Additional DNA sequences in this sample encode the identical CDR3.

With 60 Vbeta and 13 Jbeta primers, the PCR was carried out. Sequencing used immunoSEQ multiplex PCR; TCRdb keeps in-frame clones, though not all of them. Here the sample spans 95,000 to 100,000 clones, roughly four fifths being singletons. Between the trimmed V and J ends, which lost 0 bases and 1 base, there was a span of 4 bases. There are 13 residues in the CDR3. In germline, CDR1 is SGHRS, CDR2 YFSETQ. Sample: PBMCs. V usage is TRBV5-1 and J usage is TRBJ1-1; D unclear. The TCR originated in a female donor in good health and CMV-seropositive. The CDR3 is CASSLAGNTEAFF. CDR3 nucleotide sequence: TGCGCCAGCAGCTTGGCAGGGAACACTGAAGCTTTCTTT.